This TCR beta chain was recovered during a study of breast tumors, draining lymph nodes, adjacent tissues. This clonotype came up a few times. Axillary draining lymph nodes of breast cancer patients supplied the node samples. Using its own MiXCR run on the multiplex PCR reads, TCRdb lists one record per CDR3 protein. The repertoire holds some 100,000 distinct CDR3 sequences, with approximately 21% as singletons. The V end lost 0 bases, the J end lost 1 base, and 7 bases lay between the germline ends. The CDR3 loop spans 14 amino acids. Germline assignment: CDR1 SGDLS and CDR2 YYNGEE. The sequence came from a female donor with breast cancer. Some clones in this sample may be carry-over from other donors' samples. This chain links TRBV9 with TRBJ1-1; D ambiguous. What was sequenced was axillary lymph node tissue. The CDR3 nucleotides read TGTGCCAGCAGCGTAGGAGTCGGGAACACTGAAGCTTTCTTT. Translated: CASSVGVGNTEAFF.